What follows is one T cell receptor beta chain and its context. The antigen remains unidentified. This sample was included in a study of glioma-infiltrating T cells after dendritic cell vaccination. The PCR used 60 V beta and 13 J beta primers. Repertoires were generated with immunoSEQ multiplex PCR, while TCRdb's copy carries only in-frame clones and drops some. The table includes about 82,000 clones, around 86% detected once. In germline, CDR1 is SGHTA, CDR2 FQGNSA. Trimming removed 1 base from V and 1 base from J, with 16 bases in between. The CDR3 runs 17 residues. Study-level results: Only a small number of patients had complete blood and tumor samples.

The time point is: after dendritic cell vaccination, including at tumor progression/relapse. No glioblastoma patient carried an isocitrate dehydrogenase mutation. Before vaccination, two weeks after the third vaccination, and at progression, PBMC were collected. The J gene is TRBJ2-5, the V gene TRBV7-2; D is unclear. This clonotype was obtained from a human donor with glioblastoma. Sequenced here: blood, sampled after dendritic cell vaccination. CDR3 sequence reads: CASSLVPGSGPQETQYF. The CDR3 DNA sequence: TGTGCCAGCAGCTTAGTCCCTGGCTCTGGCCCCCAAGAGACCCAGTACTTC.